This TCR beta chain derives from a study of blood T cell repertoires in COVID-19. CDR3 length: 16 residues. The V gene end was trimmed by 6 bases and the J gene end by 4 bases; junction bases not matched to a gene: 10. CDR1 and CDR2 from the germline V gene are SNHLY and FYNNEI. Using immunoSEQ multiplex PCR, the repertoire was profiled, and TCRdb retains in-frame clones only, with some absent. The sample lists tens of thousands of clones, approximately 90% seen once, with around 10% in the top ten. The chain links TRBV2 to TRBJ2-3, with 10 bases aligning to TRBD2. The receptor's source is a human donor in a cohort sampled during active COVID-19. The donor label of this sample is uncertain. Specimen: peripheral blood. The DNA of the CDR3 is TGTGCCAGCAGGGCACCTAGCGGGAGAACTTCAGATACGCAGTATTTT. Translating gives CASRAPSGRTSDTQYF.